Each of the 21 T cell receptor beta chains below was sequenced from the same sample in a study of cytomegalovirus exposure and HLA in healthy donors. The PCR contained 60 Vbeta and 13 Jbeta primers. The repertoire was sequenced with immunoSEQ multiplex PCR; TCRdb's copy has only in-frame clones and lacks some. The repertoire holds some 120,000 clones, with about 79% as singletons. The sequenced sample was PBMCs. Every receptor here comes from a man aged 50-60 years in good health and CMV-seronegative.

With respect to this clone: A read error may account for a junction end that differs from germline. The chain is built from TRBV7-9 and TRBJ2-3, with D perhaps matching TRBD1 (6 bases). Germline V gives CDR1 SEHNR, CDR2 FQNEAQ (reference sequence). This CDR3 comprises 15 residues. CDR3 loop: CSSSKGQSYTDTQYF. In nucleotides, the CDR3 is TGTTCCAGCAGCAAAGGACAGTCCTACACAGATACGCAGTATTTT.

This CDR3 reads CASSEPQWTGMGRNSPLHF. The CDR3 DNA reads TGCGCCAGCAGTGAGCCGCAATGGACAGGGATGGGGAGAAATTCACCCCTCCACTTT. The chain couples TRBV10-2 to TRBJ1-6; 8 bases are a match to TRBD1. The CDR3 is 19 residues long. Per the germline V gene, CDR1 is WSHSY and CDR2 is SAAADI. V was pared by 2 bases and J by 7 bases, with 16 bases of the junction left unmatched.

The rearrangement joins TRBV5-4 to TRBJ2-7, with 8 bases identical to TRBD1. The trim removed 5 bases at V and 0 bases at J, leaving 10 bases unmatched. The CDR3 has 16 amino acids. CDR1 and CDR2 (germline): SGHNT, YYREEE (reference sequence). The CDR3 DNA follows: TGTGCCAGCAGTTACGGGACAGGATTTAGCTCCTACGAGCAGTACTTC. Encoded protein: CASSYGTGFSSYEQYF.

J is TRBJ1-1 and V is TRBV5-8; 8 positions agree with TRBD1. Germline CDR1 is SGHTS and CDR2 is YDEGEE. This CDR3 region has 15 residues. J gave up 5 bases and V 1 base, and 7 bases lay outside the gene matches. CDR3 residues: CASSLLMTGETEAFF. The DNA for the CDR3 is TGTGCCAGCAGCTTGTTGATGACAGGGGAAACTGAAGCTTTCTTT.

The V and J genes are TRBV6-5 and TRBJ2-7, with TRBD1 matching over 11 bases. This CDR3 has 13 residues. Per the germline V gene, CDR1 is MNHEY and CDR2 is SVGAGI. J was trimmed by 6 bases and V by 6 bases; bases with no gene match: 4. This CDR3 reads CASSGTGGFEQYF. Written as DNA, the CDR3 is TGTGCCAGCAGCGGGACAGGGGGGTTCGAGCAGTACTTC.

The gene calls are TRBV5-4 and TRBJ1-3; 7 bases align to TRBD1. Germline lookup yields CDR1 SGHNT and CDR2 YYREEE (reference sequence). The CDR3 runs to 16 residues. Trimming at V came to 4 bases and at J to 0 bases, leaving 7 bases not matched to a gene. The CDR3, as DNA: TGTGCCAGCAGCGGAGGGACAGCATACTCTGGAAACACCATATATTTT. This gives the protein CASSGGTAYSGNTIYF.

This clone was counted only a few times. The rearrangement joins TRBV7-9 to TRBJ1-2, with 7 bases identical to TRBD1. The J segment lost 1 base and the V segment lost 5 bases, leaving 7 bases of the junction unmatched. Germline CDR1 and CDR2: SEHNR and FQNEAQ (reference sequence). CDR3 length: 15 residues. CDR3 in amino acids: CASSRDSYRNYGYTF. The CDR3 bases are TGTGCCAGCAGCCGGGACAGCTACCGTAACTATGGCTACACCTTC.

The DNA for the CDR3 is TGTGCCAGCAGCGGCTCGTTGGGGAGGAGCTCCTACGAGCAGTACGTC. This gives the protein CASSGSLGRSSYEQYV. The chain combines TRBV7-8 with TRBJ2-7, with D possibly matching TRBD2 (6 bases). The germline V gene encodes CDR1 SGHVS and CDR2 FQNEAQ. This CDR3 is 16 amino acids long. V lost 5 bases and J lost 0, with 17 bases in between.

The gene calls are TRBV5-6 and TRBJ1-2, with TRBD1 as a possible D gene (6 bases). Germline CDR1 is SGHDT and CDR2 is YYEEEE. The CDR3 has 15 amino acids. Trimming stripped 2 bases from V and 0 bases from J, with 11 bases between. The DNA for the CDR3 is TGTGCCAGCAGCTTTGGGACAAACGCTAACTATGGCTACACCTTC. It encodes CASSFGTNANYGYTF.

The J gene is TRBJ1-5, the V gene TRBV6-1, with a tentative D call TRBD1 (6 bases). The CDR3 loop spans 14 amino acids. V was pared by 4 bases and J by 6 bases, with 13 bases between. Germline V CDR1 and CDR2: MNHNS, SASEGT. CDR3 DNA: TGTGCCAGCAGTGTCGACGGGGGGCGTCAGCCCCAGCATTTT. Amino acids: CASSVDGGRQPQHF.

The V call is TRBV5-6, the J call TRBJ1-2; tentatively, D is TRBD1 (6 bases). The CDR3 is 15 residues long. Germline CDR1 reads SGHDT; CDR2 reads YYEEEE. Deletions cut 4 bases from V and 2 bases from J, with 15 bases between. CDR3 nucleotides: TGTGCCAGCAGCCCAGCAGGGGTAATGAACTATGGCTACACCTTC. Translated, it gives CASSPAGVMNYGYTF.

The chain recombines TRBV21-1 with TRBJ2-1; no check of the table's D call, TRBD2, against the DNA was made. TRBV21-1 is a known pseudogene. The CDR3 consists of 16 residues. The CDR3 loop is CASSNRTSGTYNEQFF. CDR3 sequence (DNA): TGTGCCAGCAGCAACCGGACTAGCGGGACCTACAATGAGCAGTTCTTC.

The chain couples TRBV27 to TRBJ2-5; 10 bases are shared with TRBD1. This CDR3 is 15 amino acids long. The V gene's germline CDR1 is MNHEY and CDR2 SMNVEV (reference sequence). V was clipped by 2 bases and J by 4 bases; unmatched bases: 4. For the CDR3, the DNA is TGTGCCAGCAGTTTACAGGGACAGGGGAGAGAGACCCAGTACTTC. Its translation is CASSLQGQGRETQYF.

V is TRBV11-2 and J is TRBJ2-1; D gene unclear. Trimming pared 0 bases from V and 0 bases from J, leaving 15 bases between. The CDR3 spans 18 residues. Germline CDR1 is SGHAT and CDR2 is FQNNGV. In nucleotides, the CDR3 is TGTGCCAGCAGCTTAGAGGTGGTCGTGAGTAGCTCCTACAATGAGCAGTTCTTC. It encodes CASSLEVVVSSSYNEQFF.

The rearrangement uses TRBV6-6 and TRBJ2-1; the D is unclear. This CDR3 comprises 14 residues. V lost 0 bases, J lost 7 bases, and 10 bases lay in between. CDR1 and CDR2 (germline): MNHNY, SVGAGI (reference sequence). CDR3 coding DNA: TGTGCCAGCAGTTACTCGGCAGTGAAAAATGAGCAGTTCTTC. This codes for CASSYSAVKNEQFF.

The rearrangement joins TRBV13 to TRBJ1-1, with D perhaps matching TRBD1 (5 bases). Trimming removed 2 bases from V and 5 bases from J, with 6 bases in between. Looked up from germline, CDR1 is PRHDT and CDR2 is FYEKMQ (reference sequence). The CDR3 sequence is 12 residues long. The CDR3 DNA sequence: TGTGCCAGCAGCTTACCAGGGACTGAAGCTTTCTTT. It encodes CASSLPGTEAFF. Filled out from reference TRBV13 and TRBJ1-1, the complete variable domain reads AAGVIQSPRHLIKEKRETATLKCYPIPRHDTVYWYQQGPGQDPQFLISFYEKMQSDKGSIPDRFSAQQFSDYHSELNMSSLELGDSALYFCASSLPGTEAFFGQGTRLTVV.

The chain joins TRBV7-2 to TRBJ1-3; TRBD1 matches 8 bases. The V segment lost 6 bases and the J segment 8 bases; nucleotides outside the gene matches: 9. CDR1 is SGHTA and CDR2 is FQGNSA in the germline V gene. The CDR3 runs to 14 residues. This CDR3 reads CASSRTGNLDTIYF. The CDR3 nucleotides are TGTGCCAGCAGTCGGACAGGGAACTTGGACACCATATATTTT.

V gene TRBV4-1 combines with J gene TRBJ2-1; 9 bases line up with TRBD2. Per the germline V gene, CDR1 is MGHRA and CDR2 is YSYEKL. There are 12 residues in the CDR3. The V gene end was trimmed by 2 bases and the J gene end by 11 bases; junction bases not matched to a gene: 1. The CDR3 spells CASSQLAGKQFF. The DNA for the CDR3 is TGCGCCAGCAGCCAACTAGCGGGGAAGCAGTTCTTC.

This chain joins TRBV10-3 and TRBJ1-1; 9 bases are shared with TRBD1. There are 16 residues in the CDR3. Losses at the gene ends were 10 bases for V and 1 base for J; bases not matched to a gene: 13. CDR1 is ENHRY, CDR2 SYGVKD, per germline. CDR3 nucleotide sequence: TGTGCCAACGCGAAAGACAGGGGGAAGGGGAACACTGAAGCTTTCTTT. Encoded protein: CANAKDRGKGNTEAFF.

This rearrangement joins TRBV9 to TRBJ1-2; 9 nucleotides line up with TRBD1. J was trimmed by 5 bases and V by 0 bases; bases with no gene match: 5. CDR3 length: 15 residues. Germline V CDR1 and CDR2: SGDLS, YYNGEE. The CDR3 region has the DNA TGTGCCAGCAGCGTAGTTCCTGGACAGGGGTATGGCTACACCTTC. It yields the protein CASSVVPGQGYGYTF.

V is TRBV9 and J is TRBJ1-4; 9 nucleotides line up with TRBD1. J lost 6 bases, V lost 4 bases, and 13 bases had no gene match. There are 17 residues in the CDR3. CDR1 and CDR2 from the germline V gene are SGDLS and YYNGEE. The CDR3 protein is CASSRIQAGTGYEKLFF. The DNA of the CDR3 is TGTGCCAGCAGCCGCATCCAAGCGGGGACAGGGTATGAAAAACTGTTTTTT. Complete variable domain (other parts from reference TRBV9 and TRBJ1-4): DSGVTQTPKHLITATGQRVTLRCSPRSGDLSVYWYQQSLDQGLQFLIQYYNGEERAKGNILERFSAQQFPDLHSELNLSSLELGDSALYFCASSRIQAGTGYEKLFFGSGTQLSVL.